This TCR beta chain appears in the sequencing data of a study of blood T cell repertoires in COVID-19. Sequencing was performed with immunoSEQ multiplex PCR; in TCRdb, only in-frame clones are kept and a portion is missing. Of 200,000 to 300,000 clones listed, about nine tenths are singletons. This sequence was found in a woman aged 60-75 years who had recovered from COVID-19. The sample consisted of peripheral blood.

The CDR3 bases are TGTGCCAGCAGTCAACGGGTCCCCTACAATGAGCAGTTCTTC. Protein product: CASSQRVPYNEQFF. The J gene is TRBJ2-1, the V gene TRBV14; D is unclear. Germline-derived CDR1 and CDR2 are SGHDN and FVKESK. V lost 6 bases to trimming and J lost 2 bases, with 11 bases between them. There are 14 residues in the CDR3.